The subject of this entry is one T cell receptor beta chain. Authors' analysis steps: Scientists estimated how many nucleated cells there were by amplifying reference gene primers. Clones were sequenced by immunoSEQ multiplex PCR, and TCRdb holds only the in-frame ones, with some missing. From that table come the V and J calls and clone size; the DNA was used to work out D and trimming. The sample lists roughly 130,000 clones, about 80% occurring once. The sample originates from a study of blood T cell repertoires in COVID-19. Study background: Acute and convalescent COVID-19 samples came from the United States, Italy and Spain. Sources were T cells, B-cell-depleted T cells, or PBMCs; the material itself was cDNA or gDNA.

This TCR was sampled from a man over 45 who had recovered from COVID-19. Sequencing was performed on PBMCs or T cells enriched from blood (not recorded which).

The CDR3 sequence: CASSEVGGSGGRENIQYF. The CDR3 nucleotides are TGTGCCAGCAGTGAAGTCGGTGGTAGCGGGGGCCGGGAAAACATTCAGTACTTC. The chain links TRBV6-1 to TRBJ2-4, with TRBD2 identical over 9 bases. Germline values: CDR1 MNHNS, CDR2 SASEGT. The V segment lost 1 base and the J segment 5 bases; nucleotides outside the gene matches: 12. The CDR3 runs to 18 residues.